The 8 T cell receptor beta chains below were found in one sample sequenced in a study of CD8 T cells in ankylosing spondylitis. TCRdb re-derived calls from the 5' RACE reads in MiXCR, one entry per CDR3 protein. The top ten clones hold 3% to 4% of a sample with approximately 43,000 distinct CDR3 sequences, 4% of them seen once. The sequenced material came from blood, either unsorted or a sorted T cell fraction (not recorded which). These receptors were obtained from a female donor with ankylosing spondylitis or in good health (not recorded which).

This clonotype was counted many times. The CDR3 sequence is CASSGSSGGYTDTQYF. In nucleotides, the CDR3 is TGTGCCAGCAGCGGATCTAGCGGGGGGTACACAGATACGCAGTATTTT. V gene TRBV9 combines with J gene TRBJ2-3, with 11 bases fitting TRBD2. The V gene's germline CDR1 is SGDLS and CDR2 YYNGEE. This CDR3 region has 16 residues. The trim removed 3 bases at V and 2 bases at J, leaving 5 bases unmatched. The full variable domain, in which reference TRBV9 and TRBJ2-3 provide the parts outside the CDR3, is DSGVTQTPKHLITATGQRVTLRCSPRSGDLSVYWYQQSLDQGLQFLIQYYNGEERAKGNILERFSAQQFPDLHSELNLSSLELGDSALYFCASSGSSGGYTDTQYFGPGTRLTVL.

This clonotype was picked up many times. The chain recombines TRBV9 with TRBJ2-1, with a tentative D call TRBD2 (7 bases). The CDR3 covers 18 residues. The V end was cut by 6 bases, the J end by 2 bases, with 24 bases between. Per germline, CDR1 SGDLS and CDR2 YYNGEE. CDR3 sequence reads: CASTGGITPIFAYNEQFF. The CDR3 nucleotides are TGTGCCAGCACGGGGGGCATCACTCCCATTTTCGCCTACAATGAGCAGTTCTTC.

This clonotype was observed at least ten times. The rearrangement joins TRBV9 to TRBJ2-2; D tentatively fits TRBD1 or TRBD2 (6 bases each). This CDR3 comprises 15 residues. Looked up from germline, CDR1 is SGDLS and CDR2 is YYNGEE. Deletions cut 3 bases from V and 5 bases from J, with 14 bases between. CDR3 protein: CASSGPKGGTGELFF. In nucleotides, the CDR3 is TGTGCCAGCAGCGGACCCAAAGGGGGGACCGGGGAGCTGTTTTTT.

This clonotype was found a few times. The V and J genes are TRBV9 and TRBJ2-7; D remains unclear. Trimming took 4 bases from V and 4 from J, leaving 15 bases between them. Per germline, CDR1 SGDLS and CDR2 YYNGEE. The CDR3 is 14 amino acids. CDR3 region: CASSRSPQTYEQYF. CDR3 nucleotide sequence: TGTGCCAGCAGCCGATCCCCGCAGACATACGAGCAGTACTTC. Looking up the rest from reference TRBV9 and TRBJ2-7 gives the full variable domain: DSGVTQTPKHLITATGQRVTLRCSPRSGDLSVYWYQQSLDQGLQFLIQYYNGEERAKGNILERFSAQQFPDLHSELNLSSLELGDSALYFCASSRSPQTYEQYFGPGTRLTVT.

In this sample, this clonotype turned up many times. The chain joins TRBV9 to TRBJ2-3, with 8 bases identical to TRBD1. CDR1 is SGDLS, CDR2 YYNGEE, per germline. CDR3 size: 14 residues. V lost 0 bases and J lost 11; bases outside the gene matches: 8. CDR3 protein: CASSVAIPGQEQYF. In DNA, the CDR3 is TGTGCCAGCAGCGTAGCCATACCGGGACAGGAGCAGTATTTT.

At least ten counts were recorded for this clonotype. The chain combines TRBV9 with TRBJ1-4, with 12 bases fitting TRBD1. The CDR3 totals 17 residues. Looked up from germline, CDR1 is SGDLS and CDR2 is YYNGEE. V was clipped by 3 bases and J by 7 bases; unmatched bases: 10. The CDR3 protein is CASSASGTGGAGEKLFF. CDR3 bases: TGTGCCAGCAGCGCTTCCGGGACAGGGGGCGCAGGTGAAAAACTGTTTTTT.

This clonotype has at least ten counts. The V gene is TRBV9, the J gene TRBJ2-7; the D gene is possibly TRBD2 (7 bases). This CDR3 has 14 residues. Germline lookup yields CDR1 SGDLS and CDR2 YYNGEE. V gave up 4 bases and J gave up 7 bases, with 18 bases separating them. The CDR3 is CASSLQGGEQEQYF. CDR3 bases: TGTGCCAGCAGCCTTCAAGGGGGGGAGCAAGAGCAGTACTTC.

This clonotype was recorded many times. The gene calls are TRBV23-1 and TRBJ1-6, with 8 nucleotides matching TRBD1. TRBV23-1 is designated an ORF whose function remains uncertain. CDR3 length: 16 residues. V was clipped by 0 bases and J by 8 bases; unmatched bases: 6. CDR3 nucleotide sequence: TGCGCCAGCAGTCAATCTTACGCAGGGGGCTATTCACCCCTCCACTTT. This sequence encodes CASSQSYAGGYSPLHF.